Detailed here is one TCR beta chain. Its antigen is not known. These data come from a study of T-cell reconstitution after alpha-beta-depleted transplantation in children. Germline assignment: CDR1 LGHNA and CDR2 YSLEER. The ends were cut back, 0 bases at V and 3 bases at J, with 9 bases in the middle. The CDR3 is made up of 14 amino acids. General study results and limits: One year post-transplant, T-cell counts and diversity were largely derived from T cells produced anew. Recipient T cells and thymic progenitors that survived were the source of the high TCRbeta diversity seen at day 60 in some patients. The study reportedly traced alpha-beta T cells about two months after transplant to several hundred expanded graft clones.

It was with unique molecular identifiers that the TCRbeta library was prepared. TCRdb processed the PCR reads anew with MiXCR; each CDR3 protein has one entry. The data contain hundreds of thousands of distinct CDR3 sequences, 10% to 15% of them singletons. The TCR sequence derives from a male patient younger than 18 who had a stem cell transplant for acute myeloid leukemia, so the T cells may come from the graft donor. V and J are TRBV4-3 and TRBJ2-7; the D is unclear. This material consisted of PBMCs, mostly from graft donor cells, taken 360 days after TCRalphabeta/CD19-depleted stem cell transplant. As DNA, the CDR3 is TGCGCCAGCAGCCAAGATGGCAGTCGCTACGAGCAGTACTTC. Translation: CASSQDGSRYEQYF.